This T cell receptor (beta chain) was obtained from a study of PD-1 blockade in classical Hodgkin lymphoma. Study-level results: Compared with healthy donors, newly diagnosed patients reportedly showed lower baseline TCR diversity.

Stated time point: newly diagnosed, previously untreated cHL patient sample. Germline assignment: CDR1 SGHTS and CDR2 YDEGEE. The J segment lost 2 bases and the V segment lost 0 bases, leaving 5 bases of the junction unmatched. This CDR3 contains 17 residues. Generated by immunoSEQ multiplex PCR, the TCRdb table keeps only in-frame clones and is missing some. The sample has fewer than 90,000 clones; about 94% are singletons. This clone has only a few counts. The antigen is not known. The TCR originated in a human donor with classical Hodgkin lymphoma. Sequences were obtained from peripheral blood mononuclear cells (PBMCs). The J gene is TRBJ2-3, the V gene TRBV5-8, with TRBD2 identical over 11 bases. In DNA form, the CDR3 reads TGTGCCAGCAGCTTGGTGCCTAGCGGGAGGACCACAGATACGCAGTATTTT. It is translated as CASSLVPSGRTTDTQYF.